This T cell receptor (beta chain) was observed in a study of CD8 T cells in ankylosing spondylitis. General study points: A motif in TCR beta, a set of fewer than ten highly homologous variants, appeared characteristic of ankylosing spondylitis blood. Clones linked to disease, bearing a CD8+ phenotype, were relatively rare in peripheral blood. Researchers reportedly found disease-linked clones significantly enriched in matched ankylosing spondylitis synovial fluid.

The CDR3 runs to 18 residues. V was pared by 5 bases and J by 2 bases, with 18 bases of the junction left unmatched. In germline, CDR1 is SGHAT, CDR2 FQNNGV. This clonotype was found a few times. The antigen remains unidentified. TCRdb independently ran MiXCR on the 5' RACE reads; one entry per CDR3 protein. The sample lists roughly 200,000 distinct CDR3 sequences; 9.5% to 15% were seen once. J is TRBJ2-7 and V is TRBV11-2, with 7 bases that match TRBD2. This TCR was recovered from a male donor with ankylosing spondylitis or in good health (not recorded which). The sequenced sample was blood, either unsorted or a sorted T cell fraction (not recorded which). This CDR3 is CASSPRLAQRGTPYEQYF. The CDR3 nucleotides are TGTGCCAGCAGCCCCAGACTAGCCCAGCGCGGAACCCCCTACGAGCAGTACTTC.